The next 7 T cell receptor beta chains were all read from a single sample in a study of memory CD4+ T cells and cytomegalovirus serostatus. The data were produced by immunoSEQ multiplex PCR, yet TCRdb's version contains in-frame clones alone and is incomplete. The repertoire consists of around 54,000 clones, with about 73% occurring once and the leading ten covering 2.6%. Single viable CD3+CD4+CD8-CD45RO+ cells were sorted as the memory CD4+ T cells. The sample taken for sequencing was memory CD4+ T cells from blood. The receptors were gathered from an adult in good health and CMV-seropositive.

V is TRBV28 and J is TRBJ2-7; 11 bases are a match to TRBD2. This CDR3 has 16 amino acids. The trim removed 5 bases at V and 7 bases at J, leaving 13 bases unmatched. Germline V gene lookup returns CDR1 MDHEN and CDR2 SYDVKM. CDR3 coding DNA: TGTGCCAGCAGTCCACCTCTAGCGGGAGGCAAGGGAGAGCAGTACTTC. Translating it yields CASSPPLAGGKGEQYF. Full variable domain (remainder filled in from reference TRBV28 and TRBJ2-7): DVKVTQSSRYLVKRTGEKVFLECVQDMDHENMFWYRQDPGLGLRLIYFSYDVKMKEKGDIPEGYSVSREKKERFSLILESASTNQTSMYLCASSPPLAGGKGEQYFGPGTRLTVT.

This rearrangement joins TRBV19 to TRBJ2-3, with D possibly TRBD2 on 6 matching bases. This CDR3 has 15 amino acids. V was shortened by 5 bases and J by 6 bases, with 18 bases between the two germline ends. CDR1 is LNHDA, CDR2 SQIVND, per germline (reference sequence). The DNA for the CDR3 is TGTGCCAGTAGTCTGGGACTTCCAGGGACGGATACGCAGTATTTT. The encoded protein is CASSLGLPGTDTQYF. Based on the CDR3 plus reference TRBV19 and TRBJ2-3, the full variable domain is DGGITQSPKYLFRKEGQNVTLSCEQNLNHDAMYWYRQDPGQGLRLIYYSQIVNDFQKGDIAEGYSVSREKKESFPLTVTSAQKNPTAFYLCASSLGLPGTDTQYFGPGTRLTVL.

This sequence joins TRBV10-2 and TRBJ2-2, with 7 bases fitting TRBD1. Germline trimming cut 6 bases from V and 4 bases from J; bases unmatched to any gene: 2. The CDR3 totals 13 residues. The germline gives CDR1 WSHSY, CDR2 SAAADI. Here the CDR3 reads CASRGQSTGELFF. The CDR3 bases are TGCGCCAGCAGGGGACAGTCCACCGGGGAGCTGTTTTTT.

The chain uses TRBV15 and TRBJ1-5, with a tentative D call TRBD1 (5 bases). This CDR3 region has 13 residues. Trimming cost V 3 bases and J 5 bases, with 8 bases left between them. CDR1 is LNHNV, CDR2 YYDKDF, per germline (reference sequence). The CDR3: CATSRPGDQPQHF. The CDR3 DNA sequence: TGTGCCACCAGCAGGCCGGGGGATCAGCCCCAGCATTTT. Complete variable domain (other parts from reference TRBV15 and TRBJ1-5): DAMVIQNPRYQVTQFGKPVTLSCSQTLNHNVMYWYQQKSSQAPKLLFHYYDKDFNNEADTPDNFQSRRPNTSFCFLDIRSPGLGDTAMYLCATSRPGDQPQHFGDGTRLSIL.

The genes are TRBV11-2 and TRBJ1-3; a possible D gene is TRBD1 (5 bases). This CDR3 is built from 14 residues. V was trimmed by 6 bases and J by 1 base, leaving 10 bases between them. The germline V gene has CDR1 SGHAT and CDR2 FQNNGV. The CDR3 is CASRPTGSGNTIYF. The CDR3 coding sequence is TGTGCCAGCAGGCCTACAGGTTCTGGAAACACCATATATTTT.

V is TRBV7-2 and J is TRBJ2-7; D gene ambiguous. Trimming took 3 bases from V and 2 from J, leaving 11 bases between them. CDR1 SGHTA and CDR2 FQGNSA come from the germline V gene. This CDR3 has 14 residues. CDR3 sequence: CASSFSAGTYEQYF. The CDR3 DNA reads as TGTGCCAGCAGCTTCAGCGCTGGGACCTACGAGCAGTACTTC.

This rearrangement joins TRBV29-1 to TRBJ1-1, with D possibly TRBD1 on 5 matching bases. The V gene lost 6 bases and the J gene lost 1 base, with 15 bases spanning the gap. This CDR3 contains 14 residues. In germline, CDR1 is SQVTM, CDR2 ANQGSEA. This CDR3 reads CSVAGVGRNTEAFF. The CDR3 DNA reads as TGCAGCGTGGCGGGGGTTGGGCGGAACACTGAAGCTTTCTTT.